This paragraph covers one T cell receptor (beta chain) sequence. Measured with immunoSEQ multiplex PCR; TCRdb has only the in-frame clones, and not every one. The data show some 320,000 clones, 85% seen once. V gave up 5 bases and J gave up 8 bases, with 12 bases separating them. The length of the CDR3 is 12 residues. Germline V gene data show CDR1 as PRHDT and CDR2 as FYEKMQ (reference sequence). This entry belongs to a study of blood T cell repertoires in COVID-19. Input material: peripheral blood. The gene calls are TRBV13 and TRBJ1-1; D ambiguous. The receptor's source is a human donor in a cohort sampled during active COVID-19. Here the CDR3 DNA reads TGTGCCAGCAGCCTCCTCCGGGAGGAAGCTTTCTTT. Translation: CASSLLREEAFF. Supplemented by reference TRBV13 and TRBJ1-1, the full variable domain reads AAGVIQSPRHLIKEKRETATLKCYPIPRHDTVYWYQQGPGQDPQFLISFYEKMQSDKGSIPDRFSAQQFSDYHSELNMSSLELGDSALYFCASSLLREEAFFGQGTRLTVV.